This TCR beta chain was identified during a study of cytomegalovirus exposure and HLA in healthy donors. The PCR contained 60 Vbeta and 13 Jbeta primers. Only in-frame clones appear in the TCRdb table, and some are missing; sequencing was by immunoSEQ multiplex PCR. The sample contains 65,000 to 85,000 clones, about 81% of which appear only once. This clone was seen once. Antigen specificity is unknown. General study results and limits: The authors confirmed in vitro that three CMV-associated chains were specific for CMV antigens. Beyond CMV serostatus, there was no information to go on about immune exposure. The number of N-insertions in an Asian-associated ancestry cluster was reportedly below the roughly 620-donor mean in a later analysis.

This TCR was recovered from a woman between 40 and 55 years old in good health and CMV-seropositive. The sequenced sample was PBMCs.

DNA for the CDR3: TGTGCCAGCAAAGGGACAGGAACCTACGAGCAGTACTTC. Amino acid sequence: CASKGTGTYEQYF. The chain is built from TRBV2 and TRBJ2-5, with TRBD1 identical over 8 bases. The DNA matches TRBJ2-7 better at its end, which makes the J call doubtful. CDR1 and CDR2 (germline): SNHLY, FYNNEI. CDR3 length: 13 residues.